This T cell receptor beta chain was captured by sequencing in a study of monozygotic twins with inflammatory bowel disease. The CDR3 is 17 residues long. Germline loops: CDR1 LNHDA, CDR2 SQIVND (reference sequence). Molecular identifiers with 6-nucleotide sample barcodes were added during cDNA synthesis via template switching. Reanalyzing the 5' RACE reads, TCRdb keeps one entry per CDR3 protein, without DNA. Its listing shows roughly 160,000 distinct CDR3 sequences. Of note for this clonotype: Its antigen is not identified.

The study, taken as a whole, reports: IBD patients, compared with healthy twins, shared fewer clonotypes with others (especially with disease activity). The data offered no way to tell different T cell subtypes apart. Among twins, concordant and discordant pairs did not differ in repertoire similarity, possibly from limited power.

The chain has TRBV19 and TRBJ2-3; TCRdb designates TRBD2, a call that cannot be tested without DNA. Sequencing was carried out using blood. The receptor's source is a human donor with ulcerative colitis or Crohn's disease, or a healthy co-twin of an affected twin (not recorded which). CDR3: CASRPPLAGGRTDTQYF.